This T cell receptor (beta chain) is from a study of blood T cell repertoires in COVID-19. There are a few counts of this clone. V was cut by 7 bases and J by 7 bases, with 18 bases left in between. This CDR3 comprises 15 residues. In germline, CDR1 is SGHRS, CDR2 YFSETQ. TCRdb keeps only in-frame clones here, not all; method: immunoSEQ multiplex PCR. The sample lists 100,000 to 150,000 clones; roughly 84% were seen once. The sequence was collected from a woman aged 25 to 39 who had recovered from COVID-19. The chain combines TRBV5-1 with TRBJ1-6; D possibly corresponds to TRBD1 (6 bases). The material sequenced was peripheral blood. CDR3 in DNA: TGCGCCAGCTCCGAACAGGGACGGGTGAATTCACCCCTCCACTTT. Its protein product is CASSEQGRVNSPLHF.